The source of this T cell receptor beta chain is a study of CD8 T cells in Susac syndrome. CD8+ and CD4+ blood T cells underwent TCR beta sequencing. The multiple sclerosis controls comprised treatment-naive patients whose relapsing-remitting disease was stable or active. Bulk CD8+ and CD4+ cells came from magnetic negative isolation; CD8+ TEMRA by FACS. RNA totalling roughly 0.45 to 1 ug underwent reverse transcription with random hexamers. Amplification of TCR beta CDR3 used immunoSEQ multiplex PCR across 54 Vbeta and 13 Jbeta. TCRdb re-derived calls from the immunoSEQ multiplex PCR reads in MiXCR, one entry per CDR3 protein. The sample has approximately 220,000 distinct CDR3 sequences; around 90% are singletons. Trimming took 3 bases from V and 4 from J; bases not matched to a gene: 10. This CDR3 spans 16 amino acids. Germline-derived CDR1 and CDR2 are SEHNR and FQNEAQ (reference sequence).

This chain joins TRBV7-9 and TRBJ1-1; 8 positions match TRBD1. Sequencing input: CD8+ T cells from PBMCs. The clonotype originates from a human donor with multiple sclerosis. The CDR3 region is CASSFPGGGYGTEAFF. In nucleotides, the CDR3 is TGTGCCAGCAGCTTTCCAGGGGGCGGGTATGGCACTGAAGCTTTCTTT.